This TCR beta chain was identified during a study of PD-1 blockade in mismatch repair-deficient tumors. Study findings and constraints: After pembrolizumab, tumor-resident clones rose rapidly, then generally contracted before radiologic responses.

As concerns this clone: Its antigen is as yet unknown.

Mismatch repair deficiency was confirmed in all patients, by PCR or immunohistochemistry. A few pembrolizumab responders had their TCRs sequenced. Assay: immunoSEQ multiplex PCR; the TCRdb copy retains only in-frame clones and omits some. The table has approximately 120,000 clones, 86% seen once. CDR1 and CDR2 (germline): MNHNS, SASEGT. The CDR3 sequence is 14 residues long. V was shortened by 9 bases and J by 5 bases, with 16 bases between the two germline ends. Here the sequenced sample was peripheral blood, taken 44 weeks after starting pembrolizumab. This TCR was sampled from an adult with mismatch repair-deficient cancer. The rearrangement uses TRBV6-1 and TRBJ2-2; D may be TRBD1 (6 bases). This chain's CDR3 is CASTAGVGTGELFF. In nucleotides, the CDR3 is TGTGCCAGTACGGCAGGGGTCGGGACCGGGGAGCTGTTTTTT.